The 12 T cell receptor beta chains presented below share a single source sample, sequenced in a study of Ad26.COV2.S vaccination and SARS-CoV-2 variants (dated by TCRdb to about 2021). What the treatment or condition label conveys for this sample: around 19 received Ad26.COV2.S at low or high dose, single or two shots; several received placebo; per-sample allocation not given. Repertoires of vaccine and placebo recipients were sequenced from samples collected on day 63 after the first injection. Library creation used the immunoSEQ multiplex PCR assay. What TCRdb holds here is the immuneACCESS table cut down to in-frame rearrangements. Part of the clones is not present; checked against another copy, under half of the missing clones reflect an unresolved V gene, and the others are unexplained. This sample gives 440,000 or so clones in total; about 89% of them show up just once. The top ten clonotypes cover around 1.8% of the sample.

Here the sequenced sample was peripheral blood, taken in a trial of Ad26.COV2.S vaccine versus placebo. The receptors come from a person aged 18-60 years who received the Ad26.COV2.S COVID-19 vaccine or a placebo.

The V call is TRBV4-3, the J call TRBJ1-3; 7 bases map to TRBD1. This CDR3 comprises 18 residues. CDR1 and CDR2 from the germline V gene are LGHNA and YSLEER. J was trimmed by 0 bases and V by 0 bases; bases with no gene match: 8. CDR3 nucleotides: TGCGCCAGCAGCCAAGAAGTAGGACAGGCTTACTCTGGAAACACCATATATTTT. It is translated as CASSQEVGQAYSGNTIYF.

The chain joins TRBV3-1 (or the pseudogene TRBV3-2) to TRBJ1-5, with TRBD1 matching over 9 bases. Germline lookup yields CDR1 LGHDT and CDR2 YNNKEL (reference sequence). Trimming took 1 base from V and 7 from J; bases not matched to a gene: 8. CDR3 size: 16 residues. CDR3 DNA: TGTGCCAGCAGCCAAGGGGACAGGGCGAGTATGCAGCCCCAGCATTTT. Translating it yields CASSQGDRASMQPQHF.

The chain links TRBV3-1 (or the pseudogene TRBV3-2) to TRBJ1-5, with 8 bases lining up with TRBD1. V lost 4 bases and J lost 4; bases outside the gene matches: 3. CDR3 length equals 14 residues. Germline V CDR1 and CDR2: LGHDT, YNNKEL (reference sequence). CDR3 in amino acids: CASSRNRGNQPQHF. In nucleotides, the CDR3 is TGTGCCAGCAGCCGTAACAGGGGGAATCAGCCCCAGCATTTT.

A single count supports this clone. The V gene is TRBV5-4, the J gene TRBJ2-1; TRBD2 is a possible D gene (6 bases). Germline CDR1 reads SGHNT; CDR2 reads YYREEE (reference sequence). The CDR3 runs 14 residues. V lost 0 bases to trimming and J lost 12 bases, with 16 bases between them. The CDR3 DNA sequence: TGTGCCAGCAGCTTGGCCGGGCCGCTGGGGGGGCAGTTCTTC. This gives the protein CASSLAGPLGGQFF.

The chain uses TRBV6-6 and TRBJ2-7; TRBD1 agrees at 9 bases. The germline CDR1 and CDR2 sequences are MNHNY and SVGAGI (reference sequence). The CDR3 has 15 amino acids. The V and J ends lost 2 bases and 7 bases, in that order; junction bases with no gene match: 9. The CDR3 protein is CASSYPQLTGGEQYF. CDR3 nucleotides: TGTGCCAGCAGTTACCCCCAGCTGACAGGGGGAGAGCAGTACTTC.

V and J are TRBV3-1 (or the pseudogene TRBV3-2) and TRBJ1-2; a possible D gene is TRBD1 (5 bases). V lost 4 bases, J lost 2 bases, and 14 bases lay in between. Germline assignment: CDR1 LGHDT and CDR2 YNNKEL (reference sequence). The CDR3 sequence is 15 residues long. This chain's CDR3 is CASSPFGTTNYGYTF. The CDR3, as DNA: TGTGCCAGCAGCCCGTTTGGGACGACGAACTATGGCTACACCTTC.

This clone was recorded once. V is TRBV2 and J is TRBJ1-1; D might be TRBD1 (5 bases). The germline V gene has CDR1 SNHLY and CDR2 FYNNEI. The CDR3 consists of 14 residues. V was clipped by 8 bases and J by 3 bases, with 16 bases between them. CDR3 protein: CASGGSQGYTEAFF. The CDR3 nucleotides read TGTGCCAGCGGAGGTTCCCAGGGTTACACTGAAGCTTTCTTT.

The chain recombines TRBV10-3 with TRBJ1-3; the D is unclear. The V and J ends lost 11 bases and 0 bases respectively, with 11 bases between them. The germline CDR1 and CDR2 sequences are ENHRY and SYGVKD. The length of the CDR3 is 13 residues. As DNA, the CDR3 is TGTGCCGCCGGAGACATCTCTGGAAACACCATATATTTT. Amino acids: CAAGDISGNTIYF.

This chain links TRBV5-5 with TRBJ1-2, with D unresolved. From germline, CDR1 is SGHKS and CDR2 YYEKEE (reference sequence). V was shortened by 1 base and J by 2 bases, with 9 bases between the two germline ends. The CDR3 is 14 amino acids. The CDR3 protein is CASSLIVKNYGYTF. The CDR3 DNA follows: TGTGCCAGCAGCTTGATCGTCAAAAACTATGGCTACACCTTC.

The rearrangement links TRBV6-5 to TRBJ1-6; 7 bases are a match to TRBD1. This CDR3 region has 15 residues. Germline lookup yields CDR1 MNHEY and CDR2 SVGAGI. The V segment lost 6 bases and the J segment 0 bases; nucleotides outside the gene matches: 2. CDR3 bases: TGTGCCAGCAGCAGGGGGAGCTCCTATAATTCACCCCTCCACTTT. This gives the protein CASSRGSSYNSPLHF.

The gene calls are TRBV30 and TRBJ1-2; D gene uncertain. The V gene's germline CDR1 is GTSNPN and CDR2 SVGIG (reference sequence). CDR3 size: 14 residues. Trimming removed 1 base from V and 4 bases from J, with 13 bases in between. The CDR3 sequence is CAWSGKGAGYGYTF. The CDR3 DNA reads TGTGCCTGGAGTGGCAAGGGAGCTGGCTATGGCTACACCTTC.

The chain couples TRBV7-3 to TRBJ2-2; D is perhaps TRBD1 (6 bases). The germline V gene has CDR1 SGHTA and CDR2 FQGTGA. Trimming removed 5 bases from V and 6 bases from J, with 10 bases in between. The CDR3 runs 13 residues. Here the CDR3 reads CASSTQGPGELFF. The CDR3 DNA follows: TGTGCCAGCAGCACGCAGGGGCCCGGGGAGCTGTTTTTT.